One sample yielded the 30 T cell receptor beta chains listed below, sequenced in a study of technical replicates of blood from four donors. The method was immunoSEQ multiplex PCR; TCRdb's version includes in-frame clones alone and lacks a portion of them. The sample holds around 60,000 clones, about 92% seen once. Sequenced sample: PBMCs. These receptor sequences come from a human donor in good health. Some clones in this sample may be carry-over from other donors' samples.

V gene TRBV9 combines with J gene TRBJ1-3, with D tentatively TRBD1 (6 bases). CDR3 length: 17 residues. CDR1 and CDR2 from the germline V gene are SGDLS and YYNGEE. V lost 4 bases and J 2 bases, leaving 19 bases between the germline ends. CDR3 nucleotides: TGTGCCAGCAGCCCCGGGTGGGCTAGGGGGACTGGAAACACCATATATTTT. The encoded protein is CASSPGWARGTGNTIYF.

This clone appeared a single time. The gene calls are TRBV6-6 and TRBJ2-5; a weak D match, TRBD2 (6 bases). There are 15 residues in the CDR3. Germline CDR1 and CDR2: MNHNY and SVGAGI (reference sequence). V lost 3 bases, J lost 5 bases, and 16 bases lay in between. CDR3 residues: CASSYSMRGRETQYF. As DNA, the CDR3 is TGTGCCAGCAGTTATAGTATGCGGGGTAGGGAGACCCAGTACTTC.

V is TRBV9 and J is TRBJ2-5; the D gene is possibly TRBD2 (6 bases). The CDR3 contains 14 residues. The germline V gene has CDR1 SGDLS and CDR2 YYNGEE. V lost 0 bases and J lost 4, with 10 bases in between. The CDR3 loop is CASSVAGVGETQYF. The DNA of the CDR3 is TGTGCCAGCAGCGTAGCGGGGGTTGGAGAGACCCAGTACTTC.

The chain recombines TRBV5-4 with TRBJ2-5, with D unresolved. V was shortened by 0 bases and J by 0 bases, with 9 bases between the two germline ends. Germline lookup yields CDR1 SGHNT and CDR2 YYREEE (reference sequence). There are 15 residues in the CDR3. DNA of the CDR3: TGTGCCAGCAGCTTGGAACTTAGAAACCAAGAGACCCAGTACTTC. Its protein is CASSLELRNQETQYF.

The rearrangement uses TRBV7-2 and TRBJ2-3, with TRBD1 identical over 7 bases. The CDR3 has 14 residues. V lost 3 bases to trimming and J lost 1 base; unmatched junction nucleotides: 1. The germline V gene has CDR1 SGHTA and CDR2 FQGNSA. The CDR3 loop reads CASSFDRGTDTQYF. CDR3 sequence (DNA): TGTGCCAGCAGCTTTGACAGGGGCACAGATACGCAGTATTTT.

This chain connects TRBV2 to TRBJ2-6; D may be TRBD2 (6 bases). CDR1 and CDR2 (germline): SNHLY, FYNNEI. V lost 6 bases to trimming and J lost 2 bases, with 20 bases between them. The CDR3 contains 18 residues. The DNA for the CDR3 is TGTGCCAGCAGCGAAAGCACTCGGGGGTCTGCTGGGGCCAACGTCCTGACTTTC. It codes for CASSESTRGSAGANVLTF.

V is TRBV6-5 and J is TRBJ2-1; TRBD2 matches at 13 bases. The germline gives CDR1 MNHEY, CDR2 SVGAGI. The J segment lost 10 bases and the V segment lost 2 bases, leaving 5 bases of the junction unmatched. The CDR3 is 15 residues long. CDR3 protein: CASSYPGLAGAEQFF. In DNA, the CDR3 is TGTGCCAGCAGTTACCCCGGACTAGCGGGGGCGGAGCAGTTCTTC.

The chain carries TRBV11-2 and TRBJ1-1; tentatively, D is TRBD1 (5 bases). From germline, CDR1 is SGHAT and CDR2 FQNNGV. This CDR3 contains 15 residues. Trimming removed 0 bases at V and 5 bases at J, with 13 bases between. CDR3 protein: CASSLDHQAGTEAFF. The DNA of the CDR3 is TGTGCCAGCAGCTTAGATCACCAGGCAGGGACTGAAGCTTTCTTT.

The chain links TRBV5-6 to TRBJ1-6; tentative D call: TRBD1 (5 bases). Germline V gene sequence: CDR1 SGHDT, CDR2 YYEEEE. This CDR3 is built from 16 residues. V lost 3 bases to trimming and J lost 7 bases, with 17 bases between them. CDR3 sequence reads: CASSWGVVTENSPLHF. CDR3 DNA: TGTGCCAGCAGCTGGGGGGTCGTGACGGAGAATTCACCCCTCCACTTT. Combining the CDR3 with reference TRBV5-6 and TRBJ1-6 gives the whole variable domain DAGVTQSPTHLIKTRGQQVTLRCSPKSGHDTVSWYQQALGQGPQFIFQYYEEEERQRGNFPDRFSGHQFPNYSSELNVNALLLGDSALYLCASSWGVVTENSPLHFGNGTRLTVT.

This rearrangement joins TRBV7-8 to TRBJ2-4, with TRBD1 matching 8 bases. This CDR3 is 14 amino acids long. Trimming removed 4 bases from V and 6 bases from J; junction bases left unmatched: 5. CDR1 SGHVS and CDR2 FQNEAQ come from the germline V gene. DNA for the CDR3: TGTGCCAGCAGCTCGGACAGGGTCGGAAACATTCAGTACTTC. Residues: CASSSDRVGNIQYF.

The gene calls are TRBV19 and TRBJ1-2, with 7 bases lining up with TRBD1. Looked up from germline, CDR1 is LNHDA and CDR2 is SQIVND (reference sequence). This CDR3 is 14 amino acids long. Trimming cost V 5 bases and J 5 bases; bases outside gene matches: 8. Here the CDR3 reads CASSLEATGYGYTF. DNA for the CDR3: TGTGCCAGTAGTTTGGAAGCGACAGGGTATGGCTACACCTTC.

J is TRBJ1-4 and V is TRBV6-1; D ambiguous. V lost 1 base and J 8 bases, leaving 11 bases between the germline ends. Germline V gives CDR1 MNHNS, CDR2 SASEGT. The CDR3 has 14 residues. The CDR3 DNA follows: TGTGCCAGCAGTGAAGGAAGCACGCGGGAAAAACTGTTTTTT. This encodes CASSEGSTREKLFF.

This clone came up once. The chain has TRBV13 and TRBJ2-7; weak D call: TRBD2 (8 bases). Trimming shortened V by 4 bases and J by 0 bases, and 19 bases separated the two germline ends. Germline lookup yields CDR1 PRHDT and CDR2 FYEKMQ (reference sequence). CDR3 length: 17 amino acids. CDR3 in DNA: TGTGCCAGCAGCTCCTCGTGGGACAGCGGGAGCTCCTACGAGCAGTACTTC. As protein: CASSSSWDSGSSYEQYF.

V is TRBV4-3 and J is TRBJ1-2; 7 bases are shared with TRBD1. With V trimmed by 0 bases and J by 5 bases, 9 bases remained unmatched. The germline gives CDR1 LGHNA, CDR2 YSLEER. The CDR3 has 16 residues. The CDR3 loop is CASSQDTTGAEYGYTF. As DNA, the CDR3 is TGCGCCAGCAGCCAAGACACCACAGGGGCTGAATATGGCTACACCTTC.

The gene calls are TRBV5-6 and TRBJ2-1, with TRBD2 as a possible D gene (6 bases). With 5 bases removed from V and 6 bases from J, the gap between germline ends came to 12 bases. In germline, CDR1 is SGHDT, CDR2 YYEEEE. This CDR3 has 13 amino acids. As DNA, the CDR3 is TGTGCCAGCAGACCCACTAGCAGCAATGAGCAGTTCTTC. Translated, it gives CASRPTSSNEQFF. Combining the CDR3 with reference TRBV5-6 and TRBJ2-1 gives the whole variable domain DAGVTQSPTHLIKTRGQQVTLRCSPKSGHDTVSWYQQALGQGPQFIFQYYEEEERQRGNFPDRFSGHQFPNYSSELNVNALLLGDSALYLCASRPTSSNEQFFGPGTRLTVL.

The chain employs TRBV5-6 and TRBJ2-5; TRBD2 might be the D (6 bases). The V end was cut by 4 bases, the J end by 4 bases, with 8 bases between. CDR1 is SGHDT and CDR2 is YYEEEE in the germline V gene. The CDR3 is made up of 12 amino acids. The CDR3 nucleotides are TGTGCCAGCAGCGAGGGAGGAGAGACCCAGTACTTC. Translating it yields CASSEGGETQYF.

The chain is built from TRBV6-5 and TRBJ2-3, with TRBD2 matching 7 bases. Per the germline V gene, CDR1 is MNHEY and CDR2 is SVGAGI. The CDR3 is made up of 15 amino acids. The V gene end was trimmed by 6 bases and the J gene end by 4 bases; junction bases not matched to a gene: 10. The CDR3 DNA reads as TGTGCCAGCAGCAGCGGGGCAACCTGGGCAGATACGCAGTATTTT. Its translation is CASSSGATWADTQYF.

The chain couples TRBV18 to TRBJ2-2; TRBD2 matches at 8 bases. This CDR3 contains 15 residues. Germline CDR1 KGHSH, CDR2 LQKENI. V shed 6 bases and J 3 bases; nucleotides not matched to a gene: 6. Here the CDR3 DNA reads TGTGCCAGCTCCCCCACAGCGGGGGACACCGGGGAGCTGTTTTTT. Protein sequence: CASSPTAGDTGELFF.

This chain connects TRBV10-3 to TRBJ2-5; 11 nucleotides line up with TRBD2. V shed 3 bases and J 4 bases; nucleotides not matched to a gene: 4. Germline V gives CDR1 ENHRY, CDR2 SYGVKD. The CDR3 is made up of 15 amino acids. The CDR3 loop reads CAISELAGVPETQYF. DNA for the CDR3: TGTGCCATCAGTGAACTAGCGGGAGTCCCAGAGACCCAGTACTTC.

This clone was observed once. V and J are TRBV7-9 and TRBJ1-2, with D possibly being TRBD1 (5 bases). Germline V CDR1 and CDR2: SEHNR, FQNEAQ (reference sequence). The V and J ends lost 3 bases and 8 bases respectively, with 13 bases between them. The CDR3 contains 13 residues. The DNA for the CDR3 is TGTGCCAGCAGCTTTCAGGGCTCTGGGGGCTACACCTTC. Its translation is CASSFQGSGGYTF.

The chain joins TRBV4-1 to TRBJ1-2; TRBD1 is a possible D gene (6 bases). The CDR3 is made up of 15 amino acids. Germline V gene sequence: CDR1 MGHRA, CDR2 YSYEKL. With 5 bases removed from V and 2 bases from J, the gap between germline ends came to 15 bases. CDR3 residues: CASSSSGTSNYGYTF. The CDR3 DNA reads TGCGCCAGCAGCTCCTCGGGGACAAGCAACTATGGCTACACCTTC.

The rearrangement links TRBV25-1 to TRBJ2-3, with TRBD2 matching 8 bases. V trimming: 9 bases; J trimming: 3 bases; junction bases outside the gene matches: 8. The length of the CDR3 is 14 residues. Germline CDR1 MGHDK, CDR2 SYGVNS. The CDR3 sequence: CARAGGVGTDTQYF. CDR3 coding DNA: TGTGCCAGGGCGGGGGGAGTGGGGACAGATACGCAGTATTTT.

The V call is TRBV30, the J call TRBJ1-6, with TRBD1 identical over 7 bases. The CDR3 contains 15 residues. J gave up 6 bases and V 4 bases, and 9 bases lay outside the gene matches. Germline V gene data show CDR1 as GTSNPN and CDR2 as SVGIG (reference sequence). The CDR3 spells CAWKRDRVLNSPLHF. The CDR3 bases are TGTGCCTGGAAGCGAGACAGGGTTCTTAATTCACCCCTCCACTTT.

This clone was recorded only once. V usage is TRBV27 and J usage is TRBJ1-1, with 7 bases matching TRBD1. The CDR3 totals 15 residues. Trimming at V came to 1 base and at J to 1 base, leaving 3 bases not matched to a gene. CDR1 and CDR2 (germline): MNHEY, SMNVEV (reference sequence). The CDR3 loop reads CASSLYTGANTEAFF. For the CDR3, the DNA is TGTGCCAGCAGTTTATACACAGGGGCGAACACTGAAGCTTTCTTT.

The chain has TRBV10-3 and TRBJ2-3; perhaps TRBD2 as D (5 bases). This CDR3 spans 14 amino acids. CDR1 and CDR2 (germline): ENHRY, SYGVKD. The V end was cut by 6 bases, the J end by 0 bases, with 10 bases between. CDR3 sequence (DNA): TGTGCCATCAGGGGAGAAGTGAGCACAGATACGCAGTATTTT. This encodes CAIRGEVSTDTQYF.

The V gene is TRBV18, the J gene TRBJ2-2; tentatively, D is TRBD1 (5 bases). V was pared by 3 bases and J by 4 bases, with 12 bases between. Germline lookup yields CDR1 KGHSH and CDR2 LQKENI. CDR3 length equals 15 residues. CDR3 nucleotide sequence: TGTGCCAGCTCACCCCAGGGTTTCGGCACCGGGGAGCTGTTTTTT. It encodes CASSPQGFGTGELFF.

V is TRBV2 and J is TRBJ2-7; D is unresolved. Germline assignment: CDR1 SNHLY and CDR2 FYNNEI. The CDR3 loop spans 14 amino acids. Trimming removed 1 base at V and 0 bases at J, with 7 bases between. CDR3 bases: TGTGCCAGCAGTGAAGTTCACACCTCCTACGAGCAGTACTTC. Its protein is CASSEVHTSYEQYF.

This chain joins TRBV25-1 and TRBJ2-3, with 8 positions matching TRBD2. The CDR3 contains 17 residues. The ends lost 5 bases at V and 6 bases at J; junction bases unmatched: 16. Germline assignment: CDR1 MGHDK and CDR2 SYGVNS. CDR3 protein: CASSIGWAGGHGDTQYF. DNA of the CDR3: TGTGCCAGCAGTATCGGTTGGGCGGGAGGTCACGGTGATACGCAGTATTTT.

The rearrangement links TRBV4-2 to TRBJ2-1; 9 bases map to TRBD2. Germline trimming cut 0 bases from V and 8 bases from J; bases unmatched to any gene: 11. The CDR3 is 17 residues long. Germline CDR1 LGHNA, CDR2 YNFKEQ. The CDR3 reads CASSQESLAGAVDEQFF. CDR3 bases: TGTGCCAGCAGCCAAGAGTCATTAGCGGGGGCCGTGGATGAGCAGTTCTTC.

This chain joins TRBV5-6 and TRBJ1-2; 7 bases fit TRBD1. The CDR3 has 12 residues. CDR1 is SGHDT and CDR2 is YYEEEE in the germline V gene. The V and J ends lost 0 bases and 13 bases, in that order; junction bases with no gene match: 6. The chain's CDR3 is CASSLADRECTF. CDR3 coding DNA: TGTGCCAGCAGCTTGGCCGACAGGGAATGCACCTTC.